This TCR beta chain emerged from a study of T cells after yellow fever vaccination. This clonotype was seen more than once but under ten times. The antigen remains unidentified. The V and J ends lost 7 bases and 6 bases, in that order; junction bases with no gene match: 12. This CDR3 region has 16 residues. The V gene's germline CDR1 is MDHEN and CDR2 SYDVKM. Study results and caveats: The booster response re-showed most primary clones: approximately 95% CD4, around 85% CD8.

TCRdb passed the 5' RACE reads through MiXCR, listing each CDR3 protein once. The data contain around 610,000 distinct CDR3 sequences, about 14% of them seen just once; the ten biggest clones take up over 11%. Source: PBMCs, taken on the day of the yellow fever booster vaccination. The V call is TRBV28, the J call TRBJ2-5; 12 bases line up with TRBD2. The clonotype comes from a man aged 30 to 45 who received the YFV17D yellow fever vaccine. DNA for the CDR3: TGTGCCAGCACCCTTAGGACTAGCGGGATGGGAAAGACCCAGTACTTC. As protein: CASTLRTSGMGKTQYF.